This T cell receptor (beta chain) was sequenced during a study of identical twins. A single record per CDR3 protein comes from TCRdb applying MiXCR to the 5' RACE reads. The table records under 500,000 distinct CDR3 sequences, roughly an eighth of them present only once. The table lists this clonotype with a few counts. The V segment lost 4 bases and the J segment 3 bases; nucleotides outside the gene matches: 6. The CDR3 is 15 residues long. Germline CDR1 and CDR2: MRHNA and SNTAGT. The same data also contributed to another study, on yellow fever vaccine responses in identical twins.

The V call is TRBV6-4, the J call TRBJ2-7; 10 bases are a match to TRBD1. This clonotype originated in a woman aged 18-29 years in good health. The sample taken for sequencing was CD4+ T cells sorted from blood. The CDR3 DNA sequence: TGTGCCAGCAGTGCGAGGACAGGGGGGTTCTACGAGCAGTACTTC. It is translated as CASSARTGGFYEQYF.